This T cell receptor beta chain was sequenced for a study of glioma-infiltrating T cells after dendritic cell vaccination. The PCR used 60 V beta and 13 J beta primers. The data were produced by immunoSEQ multiplex PCR, yet TCRdb's version contains in-frame clones alone and is incomplete. The sample has some 58,000 clones, roughly 84% seen once. The sample's time point: after dendritic cell vaccination, including at tumor progression/relapse. None of the glioblastoma patients had an isocitrate dehydrogenase mutation. Study results and caveats: Few patients contributed both blood and tumor specimens.

Points on this clone: Its antigen is unidentified.

This CDR3 is 14 amino acids long. V was pared by 0 bases and J by 4 bases, with 12 bases between. The germline V gene has CDR1 GTSNPN and CDR2 SVGIG (reference sequence). The receptor's source is a human donor with glioblastoma. The chain is built from TRBV30 and TRBJ2-5; D possibly corresponds to TRBD2 (6 bases). This specimen was blood, taken after dendritic cell vaccination. This CDR3 is CAWSVLGGSETQYF. The DNA of the CDR3 is TGTGCCTGGAGTGTACTGGGGGGATCAGAGACCCAGTACTTC.